This T cell receptor (beta chain) emerged from a study of blood T cell repertoires in COVID-19 (dated by TCRdb to the early 2020s). Describing the broader study: Samples covering the acute and convalescent phases of COVID-19 were provided by collaborators in the United States, Italy and Spain. The prospective study material was composed of cDNA or gDNA derived from T cells, B-cell-depleted T cells, or PBMCs. Subjects who had been exposed to COVID-19, were actively infected with it, or had recovered from it provided the deeply sampled blood TCRbeta repertoires that made up the dataset. A freely available public database, intended as a resource for researchers studying the immune response to SARS-CoV-2, is where the repertoires were released. Samples came from the ongoing ImmuneRACE study (first 160 participants) plus 1,254 subjects from 6 global collaborators. A de-identified subject ID, COVID-19 status, age in years and sex were almost always included in the sample metadata. Where available, HLA class I and class II types were taken from metadata supplied by the sample provider and were not determined by assay-based typing.

Including the terminal cysteine and phenylalanine, the CDR3 comprises 18 residues. The kept DNA is CDR3 alone, 54 bases in frame from the first base. CDR1 and CDR2 are drawn from the germline V gene (reference sequence): SEHNR, FQNEAQ. V ends up 10 bases short and J 0 bases short, with an unmatched junction base count of 12. In regard to this clone: Its antigen remains undetermined. It has no much larger one-base neighbor in the sample; base qualities were not kept.

TCRbeta CDR3 regions were amplified from genomic DNA by means of the immunoSEQ Assay, a bias-controlled multiplex PCR. The authors' analysis ran thus. Within the assay, amplification of reference gene primers was used to estimate how many nucleated cells each sample contained. Sequence reads were collapsed and filtered to measure the absolute abundance of every unique TCRbeta CDR3 rearrangement. For each sample, productive Simpson clonality was calculated by taking the square root of Simpson's diversity index across productive rearrangements. TCRdb took this table from immuneACCESS and kept in-frame rearrangements with V and J called. Such tables lack part of the clones; where checked against another copy, unresolved V genes explain under half of the gap, and the rest is unexplained. The V and J calls and clone size are taken from that table; D and trimming were inferred from the DNA. A total of 200,000 to 250,000 clones appear in this sample, roughly 89% of them only once. About 9.3% of the sample is held by the ten biggest clonotypes.

Enrolling through a virtual design, the prospective study's participants ranged in age from roughly 18 to 90 years and lived across 24 United States geographic areas. In the prospective study, cohorts were assigned on the basis of participant-reported clinical history obtained from a screening survey and a study questionnaire. In the prospective study, whole blood, serum and a nasopharyngeal or oropharyngeal swab were collected from each participant by mobile phlebotomists. Additional blood draws and questionnaires over an approximately 2-month period could optionally be provided by prospective study participants. Prospective study blood samples were shipped either frozen or at room temperature before DNA extraction. Overall study outcomes, separate from this receptor: Clinical and demographic metadata were provided uncurated, with the amount varying by source and participant.

Sequences were obtained from PBMCs or T cells enriched from blood (not recorded which). This TCR derives from a man between 18 and 29 years old with acute COVID-19. The chain employs TRBV7-9 and TRBJ2-2, and 12 bases in between align with TRBD2. In nucleotide form, the sequence is TGTGCCACCATTCGGGGACTAGCGGGTCACGCGAACACCGGGGAGCTGTTTTTT. The resulting protein is CATIRGLAGHANTGELFF.